A selection of T cell receptor beta chains follows, all from one sample in a study of regulatory and conventional T cells in RAG deficiency. Assay used: immunoSEQ multiplex PCR; TCRdb lists only in-frame clones, some missing. The sample lists more than 30,000 clones, 80% to 90% occurring once. These sequences were also reported in another study, on regulatory T cells.

Sequencing was carried out using CD8+ T cells sorted from blood. Source of these receptors: a human donor in good health. Both conserved end residues are part of each CDR3. D genes are given only for firm matches. Rows give clone size only sometimes, using once, few, many, or a class for an expanded clone.

CDR3nt | CDR3aa | v_gene | len | d_gene | j_gene | abundance
TGTGCCAGCAGTTTTCTCCGGGAGCGGAACGAGCAGTACTTC | CASSFLRERNEQYF | TRBV28 | 14 | NA | TRBJ2-7 | NA
TGTGCCAGCAGTTTAAAGGGCCAAGCCCAGCATTTT | CASSLKGQAQHF | TRBV27 | 12 | NA | TRBJ1-5 | NA
TGTGCCAGCAGCTTTCTTTCTGGTCTCAGAGCCGGGGAGCTGTTTTTT | CASSFLSGLRAGELFF | TRBV7-8 | 16 | NA | TRBJ2-2 | NA
TGTGCCAGTAGTGCACCGAATCAGCCCCAGCATTTT | CASSAPNQPQHF | TRBV19 | 12 | NA | TRBJ1-5 | NA
TGTGCCAGCAGCTCGTCCGGGACTATCTACGAGCAGTACTTC | CASSSSGTIYEQYF | TRBV7-9 | 14 | TRBD2 | TRBJ2-7 | NA
TGTGCAAGTCGCAAGGGGAACACTGAAGCTTTCTTT | CASRKGNTEAFF | TRBV12-2 | 12 | NA | TRBJ1-1 | few
TGTGCCAGCACATCCGGACATGAAGCTTTCTTT | CASTSGHEAFF | TRBV9 | 11 | NA | TRBJ1-1 | NA
TGTGCCAGCAGTGTACTAGGACCAGCTTCCTACGAGCAGTACTTC | CASSVLGPASYEQYF | TRBV2 | 15 | NA | TRBJ2-7 | once
TGTGCCAGCAGTGGGGCGGCGGGGGCTTTCTTT | CASSGAAGAFF | TRBV6-6 | 11 | NA | TRBJ1-1 | NA
TGTGCCAGCAGCTTACAAGTAGGGGGCAGCCCAGATACGCAGTATTTT | CASSLQVGGSPDTQYF | TRBV7-2 | 16 | TRBD1 | TRBJ2-3 | NA
TGTGCCAGCAGCCCCGGGACCACCGCTTACGAGCAGTACTTC | CASSPGTTAYEQYF | TRBV7-9 | 14 | NA | TRBJ2-7 | NA
TGTGCCATCAGTGAGGGCGACAGTAACACAGATACGCAGTATTTT | CAISEGDSNTDTQYF | TRBV10-3 | 15 | NA | TRBJ2-3 | NA
TGTGCCAGTAGTCCGGACAGGGCCCTTGTAGATGGCTACACCTTC | CASSPDRALVDGYTF | TRBV19 | 15 | TRBD1 | TRBJ1-2 | NA
TGTGCCAGCAGTATCGGGACTTCGAACACTGAAGCTTTCTTT | CASSIGTSNTEAFF | TRBV27 | 14 | NA | TRBJ1-1 | NA
TGTGCCACCGGGGAGGGGGAACTCTACAATGAGCAGCTCTTC | CATGEGELYNEQLF | TRBV28 | 14 | NA | TRBJ2-1 | NA
TGTGCCAGCAGCGTTGAGGGTACAACTAATGAAAAACTGTTTTTT | CASSVEGTTNEKLFF | TRBV9 | 15 | NA | TRBJ1-4 | NA
TGTGCCAGCAACAGCCCAGGAGAGAACACTGAAGCTTTCTTT | CASNSPGENTEAFF | TRBV9 | 14 | NA | TRBJ1-1 | NA
TGTGCCAGTAGTATCCGGGACAGTCTGAACACTGAAGCTTTCTTT | CASSIRDSLNTEAFF | TRBV19 | 15 | TRBD1 | TRBJ1-1 | NA
TGTGCTAGTGGTTTGCGGGGGATAACGGGTAAGTCTGAAGCTTTCTTT | CASGLRGITGKSEAFF | TRBV12-5 | 16 | NA | TRBJ1-1 | NA
TGTGCCAGTAGTATATCCCGAACCGGGGAGCTGTTTTTT | CASSISRTGELFF | TRBV19 | 13 | NA | TRBJ2-2 | once
TGTGCCAGCTCTGGGGCGGGAGTGGCAGATACGCAGTATTTT | CASSGAGVADTQYF | TRBV27 | 14 | TRBD2 | TRBJ2-3 | NA
TGCGCCAGCAGCCAAGATAGAGGAGGTGGAGGCACTGAAGCTTTCTTT | CASSQDRGGGGTEAFF | TRBV4-1 | 16 | NA | TRBJ1-1 | NA
TGTGCCAGAGACGGGGGGGCAGGGAAAAATCAGCCCCAGCATTTT | CARDGGAGKNQPQHF | TRBV21-1 | 15 | NA | TRBJ1-5 | few
TGTGCCAGCAGCGCGATCCCACGGGCGGAAGCTTTCTTT | CASSAIPRAEAFF | TRBV7-9 | 13 | NA | TRBJ1-1 | few
TGTGCCAGCAGTTTATCGCCGGGACAGATGAACACTGAAGCTTTCTTT | CASSLSPGQMNTEAFF | TRBV27 | 16 | TRBD1 | TRBJ1-1 | NA
TGTGCCAGCAGTGAAACCGAAGTTTCTCCAGATACGCAGTATTTT | CASSETEVSPDTQYF | TRBV2 | 15 | NA | TRBJ2-3 | NA
TGTGCCAGTAGTATAGGGACAGGGGCCTACGAGCAGTACTTC | CASSIGTGAYEQYF | TRBV19 | 14 | TRBD1 | TRBJ2-7 | NA
TGTGCCAGCAGCTTAGAGGGGGGAACCTACGAGCAGTACTTC | CASSLEGGTYEQYF | TRBV11-2 | 14 | NA | TRBJ2-7 | NA
TGTGCCAGCAGCGTCGAACGGACAGCGATGAACACTGAAGCTTTCTTT | CASSVERTAMNTEAFF | TRBV7-9 | 16 | NA | TRBJ1-1 | NA
TGTGCCAGCAGTGACGACCGACAGGGAGGGGAGACCCAGTACTTC | CASSDDRQGGETQYF | TRBV25-1 | 15 | NA | TRBJ2-5 | NA
TGTGCCAGCAGCAGCGTCAGGACTAGCGGGAGTGGAGAGCAGTTCTTC | CASSSVRTSGSGEQFF | TRBV7-9 | 16 | TRBD2 | TRBJ2-1 | NA